The rows below give T cell receptor beta chains drawn from one sample of a study of T cell responses to AZD1222 COVID-19 vaccine. Assay used: immunoSEQ multiplex PCR; TCRdb lists only in-frame clones, some missing. The repertoire holds over 110,000 clones, approximately 94% seen once, with approximately 5.4% in the top ten. The sequenced sample was peripheral blood, obtained on day 0 of AZD1222 vaccination. These receptors originate from an adult in good health. Each CDR3 is given with its conserved first and last residue. The order of the fields is V gene, clone size, D gene, J gene, CDR3 protein, CDR3 DNA. A D gene is named only where the DNA matches it firmly. Rows give clone size only sometimes, using once, few, many, or a class for an expanded clone.

v_call: TRBV4-1; clone_size: .; d_call: .; j_call: TRBJ2-2; cdr3_aa: CASSQGTGELFF; cdr3_nt: TGCGCCAGCAGCCAAGGGACCGGGGAGCTGTTTTTT
v_call: TRBV10-3; clone_size: .; d_call: TRBD1; j_call: TRBJ1-4; cdr3_aa: CAISGSGTGFEKLFF; cdr3_nt: TGTGCCATCAGTGGCTCCGGGACAGGGTTTGAAAAACTGTTTTTT
v_call: TRBV6-2/TRBV6-3; clone_size: .; d_call: TRBD1; j_call: TRBJ1-5; cdr3_aa: CASSHRGDQPQHF; cdr3_nt: TGTGCCAGCAGCCACAGGGGCGATCAGCCCCAGCATTTT
v_call: TRBV3-1/TRBV3-2; clone_size: .; d_call: .; j_call: TRBJ2-7; cdr3_aa: CASSRAGTLTYEQYF; cdr3_nt: TGTGCCAGCAGCCGAGCCGGGACCCTTACCTACGAGCAGTACTTC
v_call: TRBV18; clone_size: few; d_call: .; j_call: TRBJ2-1; cdr3_aa: CASSTNNEQFF; cdr3_nt: TGTGCCAGCTCGACCAACAATGAGCAGTTCTTC
v_call: TRBV12-1; clone_size: .; d_call: .; j_call: TRBJ1-1; cdr3_aa: CASSFASGGHTEAFF; cdr3_nt: TGTGCCAGCAGCTTTGCCAGCGGGGGGCACACTGAAGCTTTCTTT
v_call: TRBV2; clone_size: .; d_call: .; j_call: TRBJ2-5; cdr3_aa: CASRADQETQYF; cdr3_nt: TGTGCCAGCAGAGCCGACCAAGAGACCCAGTACTTC
v_call: TRBV5-4; clone_size: .; d_call: .; j_call: TRBJ2-2; cdr3_aa: CASSTGKPNTGELFF; cdr3_nt: TGTGCCAGCAGCACAGGGAAACCGAACACCGGGGAGCTGTTTTTT
v_call: TRBV24-1; clone_size: .; d_call: TRBD1; j_call: TRBJ1-2; cdr3_aa: CATSDNRGGGYTF; cdr3_nt: TGTGCCACCAGTGATAACAGGGGAGGAGGCTACACCTTC
v_call: TRBV6-1; clone_size: .; d_call: .; j_call: TRBJ1-4; cdr3_aa: CASSEASRTASNEKLFF; cdr3_nt: TGTGCCAGCAGTGAAGCGTCTAGGACAGCATCTAATGAAAAACTGTTTTTT
v_call: TRBV15; clone_size: .; d_call: .; j_call: TRBJ1-2; cdr3_aa: CATRPAQQGGGYTF; cdr3_nt: TGTGCCACCAGACCTGCGCAACAGGGTGGTGGCTACACCTTC
v_call: TRBV7-2; clone_size: .; d_call: .; j_call: TRBJ1-2; cdr3_aa: CASSLHAGSISGHNYGYTF; cdr3_nt: TGTGCCAGCAGCCTACATGCGGGGTCTATATCGGGGCATAACTATGGCTACACCTTC
v_call: TRBV11-3; clone_size: .; d_call: .; j_call: TRBJ2-2; cdr3_aa: CASSLIQGTGELFF; cdr3_nt: TGTGCCAGCAGCTTAATCCAGGGCACCGGGGAGCTGTTTTTT
v_call: TRBV9; clone_size: .; d_call: .; j_call: TRBJ1-6; cdr3_aa: CASSTTQGLNSPLHF; cdr3_nt: TGTGCCAGCAGCACAACACAGGGACTGAATTCACCCCTCCACTTT
v_call: TRBV4-1; clone_size: .; d_call: .; j_call: TRBJ1-1; cdr3_aa: CASSQMRQSNTEAFF; cdr3_nt: TGCGCCAGCAGCCAAATGCGACAGTCAAACACTGAAGCTTTCTTT
v_call: TRBV7-2; clone_size: .; d_call: .; j_call: TRBJ2-2; cdr3_aa: CASSLLMKWPGHTGELFF; cdr3_nt: TGTGCCAGCAGCTTATTAATGAAGTGGCCAGGACACACCGGGGAGCTGTTTTTT
v_call: TRBV19; clone_size: .; d_call: .; j_call: TRBJ1-5; cdr3_aa: CASSYLRTKGSNQPQHF; cdr3_nt: TGTGCCAGTAGCTACCTTCGGACAAAGGGAAGCAATCAGCCCCAGCATTTT
v_call: TRBV5-4; clone_size: once; d_call: TRBD2; j_call: TRBJ2-7; cdr3_aa: CASSLRAGGRYEQYF; cdr3_nt: TGTGCCAGCAGCTTGCGAGCGGGGGGCCGCTACGAGCAGTACTTC
v_call: TRBV3-1/TRBV3-2; clone_size: .; d_call: .; j_call: TRBJ1-5; cdr3_aa: CARHPTVSNQPQHF; cdr3_nt: TGTGCCAGGCACCCGACGGTAAGCAATCAGCCCCAGCATTTT
v_call: TRBV14; clone_size: .; d_call: .; j_call: TRBJ1-2; cdr3_aa: CASSQDYGGVYGYTF; cdr3_nt: TGTGCCAGCAGCCAAGATTACGGAGGGGTCTATGGCTACACCTTC
v_call: TRBV5-4; clone_size: .; d_call: .; j_call: TRBJ2-4; cdr3_aa: CASSLQGGENIQYF; cdr3_nt: TGTGCCAGCAGCTTGCAGGGGGGAGAAAACATTCAGTACTTC
v_call: TRBV25-1; clone_size: once; d_call: .; j_call: TRBJ1-1; cdr3_aa: CASSDRGLMNTEAFF; cdr3_nt: TGTGCCAGCAGTGATAGAGGACTCATGAACACTGAAGCTTTCTTT
v_call: TRBV7-9; clone_size: .; d_call: TRBD1; j_call: TRBJ1-1; cdr3_aa: CASSPGGSTEAFF; cdr3_nt: TGTGCCAGCAGCCCAGGGGGAAGCACTGAAGCTTTCTTT
v_call: TRBV2; clone_size: .; d_call: .; j_call: TRBJ1-1; cdr3_aa: CASSVGVRGTEAFF; cdr3_nt: TGTGCCAGCAGTGTGGGGGTCAGGGGCACTGAAGCTTTCTTT
v_call: TRBV7-6; clone_size: .; d_call: .; j_call: TRBJ2-5; cdr3_aa: CASSSSRVAETQYF; cdr3_nt: TGTGCCAGCAGCTCCTCCAGGGTGGCGGAGACCCAGTACTTC
v_call: TRBV7-2; clone_size: .; d_call: TRBD2; j_call: TRBJ2-7; cdr3_aa: CASSPLAGGYEQYF; cdr3_nt: TGTGCCAGCAGCCCGCTAGCGGGGGGCTACGAGCAGTACTTC
v_call: TRBV7-9; clone_size: once; d_call: .; j_call: TRBJ2-3; cdr3_aa: CATENLGGEAGSDTQYF; cdr3_nt: TGTGCCACCGAAAACCTGGGAGGAGAAGCAGGTTCTGATACGCAGTATTTT
v_call: TRBV15; clone_size: .; d_call: .; j_call: TRBJ1-3; cdr3_aa: CATSADRSSGNTIYF; cdr3_nt: TGTGCCACCAGTGCCGACAGAAGCTCTGGAAACACCATATATTTT
v_call: TRBV18; clone_size: .; d_call: .; j_call: TRBJ2-1; cdr3_aa: CASSPQTRNEQFF; cdr3_nt: TGTGCCAGCTCACCACAGACTCGAAATGAGCAGTTCTTC
v_call: TRBV5-1; clone_size: few; d_call: .; j_call: TRBJ2-7; cdr3_aa: CASSLVGGSGAYEQYF; cdr3_nt: TGCGCCAGCAGCTTGGTGGGTGGGTCTGGAGCCTACGAGCAGTACTTC
v_call: TRBV4-2; clone_size: .; d_call: TRBD2; j_call: TRBJ2-1; cdr3_aa: CASSQEPLAGFIQFF; cdr3_nt: TGTGCCAGCAGCCAAGAACCTCTAGCGGGCTTTATACAGTTCTTC
v_call: TRBV7-9; clone_size: .; d_call: .; j_call: TRBJ1-2; cdr3_aa: CASSLAGRVNYGYTF; cdr3_nt: TGTGCCAGCAGCTTAGCGGGGCGAGTGAACTATGGCTACACCTTC
v_call: TRBV7-9; clone_size: .; d_call: .; j_call: TRBJ1-1; cdr3_aa: CASSSGAANTEAFF; cdr3_nt: TGTGCCAGCAGCTCAGGGGCCGCGAACACTGAAGCTTTCTTT
v_call: TRBV9; clone_size: .; d_call: .; j_call: TRBJ1-3; cdr3_aa: CASSVAWKTGNTIYF; cdr3_nt: TGTGCCAGCAGCGTAGCTTGGAAAACTGGAAACACCATATATTTT
v_call: TRBV29-1; clone_size: .; d_call: .; j_call: TRBJ1-1; cdr3_aa: CSVTRGPNTEAFF; cdr3_nt: TGCAGCGTTACAAGGGGCCCGAACACTGAAGCTTTCTTT
v_call: TRBV2; clone_size: .; d_call: .; j_call: TRBJ1-4; cdr3_aa: CASRPGLVNEKLFF; cdr3_nt: TGTGCCAGCCGACCGGGACTAGTAAATGAAAAACTGTTTTTT
v_call: TRBV6-2/TRBV6-3; clone_size: .; d_call: .; j_call: TRBJ2-5; cdr3_aa: CASSGLMLGTPWPKETQYF; cdr3_nt: TGTGCCAGCAGTGGTCTTATGCTTGGGACACCCTGGCCTAAAGAGACCCAGTACTTC
v_call: TRBV7-2; clone_size: .; d_call: .; j_call: TRBJ1-4; cdr3_aa: CASSLERGEKLFF; cdr3_nt: TGTGCCAGCAGCTTAGAAAGAGGGGAAAAACTGTTTTTT
v_call: TRBV9; clone_size: .; d_call: .; j_call: TRBJ2-1; cdr3_aa: CASSVTPDTYNEQFF; cdr3_nt: TGTGCCAGCAGCGTGACCCCGGACACATACAATGAGCAGTTCTTC
v_call: TRBV27; clone_size: .; d_call: .; j_call: TRBJ2-4; cdr3_aa: CASSSPPKQGLGGNIQYF; cdr3_nt: TGTGCCAGCAGCTCCCCTCCTAAACAGGGGTTAGGGGGGAACATTCAGTACTTC
v_call: TRBV3-1/TRBV3-2; clone_size: .; d_call: .; j_call: TRBJ1-2; cdr3_aa: CASSQGLLGRGYTF; cdr3_nt: TGTGCCAGCAGCCAAGGGCTGTTGGGGAGGGGCTACACCTTC
v_call: TRBV25-1; clone_size: .; d_call: .; j_call: TRBJ2-2; cdr3_aa: CASNGGGELFF; cdr3_nt: TGTGCCAGCAACGGTGGCGGGGAGCTGTTTTTT
v_call: TRBV5-8; clone_size: .; d_call: .; j_call: TRBJ2-6; cdr3_aa: CASSFDWTISGANVLTF; cdr3_nt: TGTGCCAGCAGCTTTGACTGGACAATCTCTGGGGCCAACGTCCTGACTTTC
v_call: TRBV5-6; clone_size: .; d_call: TRBD1; j_call: TRBJ1-4; cdr3_aa: CASSPQGRGEKLFF; cdr3_nt: TGTGCCAGCAGTCCACAGGGGCGCGGGGAAAAACTGTTTTTT
v_call: TRBV18; clone_size: .; d_call: .; j_call: TRBJ1-3; cdr3_aa: CASSLETGSVGHF; cdr3_nt: TGTGCCAGCTCATTGGAGACGGGTTCCGTCGGGCATTTT
v_call: TRBV7-2; clone_size: .; d_call: TRBD1; j_call: TRBJ1-5; cdr3_aa: CASSQTGGGQPQHF; cdr3_nt: TGTGCCAGCAGCCAGACAGGGGGCGGACAGCCCCAGCATTTT
v_call: TRBV6-5; clone_size: .; d_call: .; j_call: TRBJ1-1; cdr3_aa: CASSPDGLMNTEAFF; cdr3_nt: TGTGCCAGCAGCCCCGACGGCCTCATGAACACTGAAGCTTTCTTT
v_call: TRBV5-1; clone_size: .; d_call: .; j_call: TRBJ2-1; cdr3_aa: CASSLPGDHNEQFF; cdr3_nt: TGCGCCAGCAGCTTGCCAGGGGACCACAATGAGCAGTTCTTC
v_call: TRBV6-5; clone_size: .; d_call: .; j_call: TRBJ1-1; cdr3_aa: CASSYTPSRGGTEAFF; cdr3_nt: TGTGCCAGCAGTTACACACCCTCGAGAGGGGGCACTGAAGCTTTCTTT
v_call: TRBV7-9; clone_size: .; d_call: TRBD1; j_call: TRBJ1-3; cdr3_aa: CASSILGQGIPVFSGNTIYF; cdr3_nt: TGTGCCAGCAGCATCTTGGGACAGGGAATACCCGTATTTTCTGGAAACACCATATATTTT
v_call: TRBV11-2; clone_size: .; d_call: TRBD2; j_call: TRBJ2-3; cdr3_aa: CASSFSGGAGDTQYF; cdr3_nt: TGTGCCAGCAGCTTTAGCGGGGGGGCTGGAGATACGCAGTATTTT
v_call: TRBV3-1/TRBV3-2; clone_size: .; d_call: .; j_call: TRBJ2-7; cdr3_aa: CASSPISSYEQYF; cdr3_nt: TGTGCCAGCAGCCCCATCAGCTCCTACGAGCAGTACTTC
v_call: TRBV2; clone_size: .; d_call: .; j_call: TRBJ2-5; cdr3_aa: CASRTVQTQYF; cdr3_nt: TGTGCCAGCAGAACCGTACAGACCCAGTACTTC
v_call: TRBV5-1; clone_size: .; d_call: TRBD2; j_call: TRBJ2-7; cdr3_aa: CASSPYPAGVDEQYF; cdr3_nt: TGCGCCAGCAGCCCGTACCCAGCGGGAGTGGACGAGCAGTACTTC
v_call: TRBV11-2; clone_size: .; d_call: .; j_call: TRBJ2-3; cdr3_aa: CASSPTRGPTDTQYF; cdr3_nt: TGTGCCAGCAGCCCGACTCGGGGCCCCACAGATACGCAGTATTTT
v_call: TRBV18; clone_size: once; d_call: .; j_call: TRBJ1-1; cdr3_aa: CASSPEGTDTEAFF; cdr3_nt: TGTGCCAGCTCACCAGAGGGGACCGACACTGAAGCTTTCTTT
v_call: TRBV6-2/TRBV6-3; clone_size: .; d_call: .; j_call: TRBJ2-5; cdr3_aa: CASSYGPPGWQYF; cdr3_nt: TGTGCCAGCAGTTACGGGCCCCCAGGGTGGCAGTACTTC
v_call: TRBV11-2; clone_size: .; d_call: TRBD1; j_call: TRBJ1-6; cdr3_aa: CASSPDRVESSPLHF; cdr3_nt: TGTGCCAGCAGTCCTGACAGGGTCGAAAGTTCACCCCTCCACTTT
v_call: TRBV5-1; clone_size: .; d_call: TRBD1; j_call: TRBJ1-6; cdr3_aa: CASSSTGGDSPLHF; cdr3_nt: TGCGCCAGCAGCTCGACAGGGGGTGACTCACCCCTCCACTTT